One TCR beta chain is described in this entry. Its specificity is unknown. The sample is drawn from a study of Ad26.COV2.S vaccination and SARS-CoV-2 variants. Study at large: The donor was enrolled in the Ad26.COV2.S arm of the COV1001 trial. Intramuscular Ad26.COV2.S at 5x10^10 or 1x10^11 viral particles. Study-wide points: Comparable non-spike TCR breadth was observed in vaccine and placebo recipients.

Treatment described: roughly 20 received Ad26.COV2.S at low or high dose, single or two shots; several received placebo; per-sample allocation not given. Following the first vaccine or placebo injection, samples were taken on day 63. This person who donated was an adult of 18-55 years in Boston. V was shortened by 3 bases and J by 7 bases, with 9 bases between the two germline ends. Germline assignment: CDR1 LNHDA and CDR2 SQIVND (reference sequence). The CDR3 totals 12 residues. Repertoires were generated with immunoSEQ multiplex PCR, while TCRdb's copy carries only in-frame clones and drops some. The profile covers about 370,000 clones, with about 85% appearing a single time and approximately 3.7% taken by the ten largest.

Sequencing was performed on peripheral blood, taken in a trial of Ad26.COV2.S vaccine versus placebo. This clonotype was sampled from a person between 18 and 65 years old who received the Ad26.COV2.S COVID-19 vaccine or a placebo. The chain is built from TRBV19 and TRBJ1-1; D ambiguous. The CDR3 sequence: CASSMSISEAFF. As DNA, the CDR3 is TGTGCCAGTAGTATGAGCATCAGTGAAGCTTTCTTT.